A single sample is the source of the 16 T cell receptor beta chains below, sequenced in a study of T-cell memory formation after mild COVID-19. TCRdb itself ran the 5' RACE reads through MiXCR, one entry per CDR3 protein. The table lists fewer than 50,000 distinct CDR3 sequences, more than 9% of them singletons. Material: PBMCs or a T cell subset sorted from them (not recorded which). The source of these receptors is an adult woman who had mild COVID-19 (a few samples of this study predate the infection). Cell type and time point are not known.

In its sample, this clonotype was seen a few times. V is TRBV20-1 and J is TRBJ2-3; 12 nucleotides match TRBD2. Germline CDR1 reads DFQATT; CDR2 reads SNEGSKA (reference sequence). Germline trimming cut 1 base from V and 4 bases from J; bases unmatched to any gene: 9. The CDR3 runs 17 residues. This CDR3 is CSARVLAGGVVADTQYF. DNA for the CDR3: TGCAGTGCTAGAGTCCTAGCGGGAGGGGTTGTCGCAGATACGCAGTATTTT.

This sequence joins TRBV11-2 and TRBJ1-1; D is perhaps TRBD1 (5 bases). The V gene lost 1 base and the J gene lost 5 bases, with 14 bases spanning the gap. Germline V gene lookup returns CDR1 SGHAT and CDR2 FQNNGV. The CDR3 is 15 amino acids. The CDR3 bases are TGTGCCAGCAGCTTAGTTAGGGGATGGGGAACTGAAGCTTTCTTT. Protein sequence: CASSLVRGWGTEAFF.

In this sample, this clonotype turned up a few times. The chain recombines TRBV5-4 with TRBJ1-1, with D perhaps TRBD1 (5 bases). The CDR3 runs 14 residues. V lost 1 base to trimming and J lost 8 bases, with 15 bases between them. Germline CDR1 SGHNT, CDR2 YYREEE (reference sequence). This CDR3 is CASSLIRDEGEAFF. As DNA, the CDR3 is TGTGCCAGCAGCTTGATCAGGGATGAAGGGGAAGCTTTCTTT.

The chain has TRBV12-5 and TRBJ1-5, with TRBD1 matching 7 bases. The germline gives CDR1 LGHNT, CDR2 FRNRAP. Unmatched junction bases numbered 3, after V lost 0 bases and J lost 1 base. This CDR3 comprises 16 residues. Here the CDR3 reads CASGLVRTGSNQPQHF. The CDR3 coding sequence is TGTGCTAGTGGTTTGGTTCGGACAGGCAGCAATCAGCCCCAGCATTTT.

V gene TRBV10-3 combines with J gene TRBJ1-1; no firm D call. Germline CDR1 and CDR2: ENHRY and SYGVKD. CDR3 size: 16 residues. Trimming took off 0 bases at V and 8 bases at J, with 19 bases between the two ends. CDR3 bases: TGTGCCATCAGTGAGTCGTCGGCGGACGTAAGATCGGAAGCTTTCTTT. It codes for CAISESSADVRSEAFF.

The genes are TRBV20-1 and TRBJ2-7, with a weak D call TRBD1 (6 bases). CDR1 and CDR2 (germline): DFQATT, SNEGSKA (reference sequence). The CDR3 consists of 14 residues. V was shortened by 6 bases and J by 2 bases, with 17 bases between the two germline ends. The CDR3 region is CSASLPRGPYEQYF. In DNA, the CDR3 is TGCAGTGCCAGCCTGCCCAGGGGCCCCTACGAGCAGTACTTC.

The chain combines TRBV5-1 with TRBJ1-2; 8 bases match TRBD1. The germline V gene has CDR1 SGHRS and CDR2 YFSETQ. The J segment lost 4 bases and the V segment lost 0 bases, leaving 2 bases of the junction unmatched. This CDR3 is built from 14 residues. CDR3 nucleotide sequence: TGCGCCAGCAGCTTGGTGGACAGGGCCTATGGCTACACCTTC. It is translated as CASSLVDRAYGYTF.

In its sample, this clonotype was seen a few times. This chain joins TRBV7-9 and TRBJ2-7, with unresolved D. The CDR3 length is 11 residues. V lost 1 base to trimming and J lost 8 bases, with 6 bases between them. Germline-derived CDR1 and CDR2 are SEHNR and FQNEAQ (reference sequence). The CDR3 nucleotides are TGTGCCAGCAGCTTAGAGGCTAAGCAGTACTTC. This gives the protein CASSLEAKQYF.

The rearrangement links TRBV7-2 to TRBJ2-1; 9 bases agree with TRBD2. V gave up 3 bases and J gave up 5 bases; unmatched junction bases: 8. Germline V lookup: CDR1 SGHTA, CDR2 FQGNSA. The CDR3 loop spans 16 amino acids. The CDR3 sequence: CASSFVAGAVDNEQFF. CDR3 in DNA: TGTGCCAGCAGCTTTGTAGCGGGAGCGGTCGACAATGAGCAGTTCTTC.

This clonotype came up many times. The chain links TRBV7-9 to TRBJ2-7; 9 bases agree with TRBD1. Trimming cost V 5 bases and J 5 bases; bases outside gene matches: 10. The germline V gene has CDR1 SEHNR and CDR2 FQNEAQ (reference sequence). The CDR3 covers 15 residues. The CDR3 DNA reads TGTGCCAGCAGCCCCAAACACCGGACAGGGGACGAGCAGTACTTC. Its translation is CASSPKHRTGDEQYF.

This clonotype was recorded at least ten times. The J gene is TRBJ2-1, the V gene TRBV5-1, with 7 bases that match TRBD2. Unmatched junction bases numbered 7, after V lost 8 bases and J lost 5 bases. This CDR3 region has 13 residues. The germline V gene encodes CDR1 SGHRS and CDR2 YFSETQ. CDR3 nucleotides: TGCGCCAGTGCGGGAGTCTTCGACAATGAGCAGTTCTTC. Protein sequence: CASAGVFDNEQFF.

The V call is TRBV6-5, the J call TRBJ2-2, with a possible D match to TRBD2 (5 bases). Germline-derived CDR1 and CDR2 are MNHEY and SVGAGI. Between the trimmed V and J ends, which lost 2 bases and 3 bases, there was a span of 10 bases. The CDR3 runs to 15 residues. This CDR3 is CASSYDHGDTGELFF. CDR3 sequence (DNA): TGTGCCAGCAGTTACGACCACGGGGACACCGGGGAGCTGTTTTTT.

The V call is TRBV20-1, the J call TRBJ2-7; TRBD1 matches 8 bases. The CDR3 sequence is 13 residues long. V was clipped by 8 bases and J by 7 bases; unmatched bases: 13. CDR1 DFQATT and CDR2 SNEGSKA come from the germline V gene (reference sequence). CDR3 loop: CSSFGTGKKEQYF. The DNA of the CDR3 is TGCAGTTCCTTCGGGACAGGCAAGAAGGAGCAGTACTTC.

This clonotype was counted between two and nine times. This chain joins TRBV29-1 and TRBJ2-5; TRBD1 matches 7 bases. The CDR3 runs 13 residues. Germline assignment: CDR1 SQVTM and CDR2 ANQGSEA. V lost 4 bases and J lost 1; bases outside the gene matches: 3. CDR3 DNA sequence: TGCAGCGTTGCAGGGGGTCCCCAAGAGACCCAGTACTTC. Its protein product is CSVAGGPQETQYF.

V usage is TRBV27 and J usage is TRBJ2-3, with 11 nucleotides matching TRBD2. Germline values: CDR1 MNHEY, CDR2 SMNVEV (reference sequence). J lost 5 bases, V lost 1 base, and 5 bases had no gene match. This CDR3 contains 16 residues. CDR3 protein: CASSLFSGGAGDTQYF. In DNA, the CDR3 is TGTGCCAGCAGTTTATTTAGCGGGGGGGCCGGAGATACGCAGTATTTT.

This clonotype was seen repeatedly, ten times or more. The J gene is TRBJ2-3, the V gene TRBV7-9, with a tentative D call TRBD1 (5 bases). Germline CDR1 is SEHNR and CDR2 is FQNEAQ (reference sequence). The V and J ends lost 5 bases and 5 bases respectively, with 17 bases between them. The CDR3 has 15 amino acids. The CDR3 here is CASSPLDTFGDTQYF. The CDR3 nucleotides read TGTGCCAGCAGCCCCTTGGACACCTTCGGAGATACGCAGTATTTT.